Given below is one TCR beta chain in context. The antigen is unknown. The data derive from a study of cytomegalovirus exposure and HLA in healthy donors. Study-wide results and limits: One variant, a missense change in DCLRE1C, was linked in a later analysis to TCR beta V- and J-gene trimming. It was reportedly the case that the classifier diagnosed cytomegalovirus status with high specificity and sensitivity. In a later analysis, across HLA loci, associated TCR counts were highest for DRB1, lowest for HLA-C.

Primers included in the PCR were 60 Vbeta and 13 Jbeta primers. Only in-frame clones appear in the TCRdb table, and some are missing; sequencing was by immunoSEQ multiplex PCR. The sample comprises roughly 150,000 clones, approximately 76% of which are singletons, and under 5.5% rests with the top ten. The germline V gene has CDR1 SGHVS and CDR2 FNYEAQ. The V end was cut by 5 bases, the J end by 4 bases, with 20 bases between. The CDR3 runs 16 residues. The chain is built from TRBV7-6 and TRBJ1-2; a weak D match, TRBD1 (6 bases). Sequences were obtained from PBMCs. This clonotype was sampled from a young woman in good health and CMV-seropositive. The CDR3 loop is CASSARRQEISYGYTF. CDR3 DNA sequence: TGTGCCAGCAGCGCCCGCCGACAGGAGATAAGCTATGGCTACACCTTC.